This T cell receptor (beta chain) was documented in a study of T cells after yellow fever vaccination. Overall study findings and caveats: Weaker, the secondary response peaked sooner, at day 5 versus 15. In FACS-sorted repertoires, abundant clonotypes from the bulk population could appear as contaminants.

This clonotype was found a few times. Its antigen is unidentified. The CDR3 length is 14 residues. Germline V CDR1 and CDR2: SQVTM, ANQGSEA. Trimming removed 6 bases from V and 0 bases from J, with 12 bases in between. Universal primer sites and UMIs were introduced during 5'RACE template-switching synthesis of TCR cDNA. TCRdb analysed the 5' RACE reads with MiXCR anew, one entry per CDR3 protein. Here the sample spans hundreds of thousands of distinct CDR3 sequences, 18% being singletons. The sequence derives from a man between 18 and 29 years old who received the YFV17D yellow fever vaccine. The chain is built from TRBV29-1 and TRBJ1-5, with a weak D call TRBD1 (5 bases). Here the sequenced sample was PBMCs, taken before the yellow fever booster vaccination. As DNA, the CDR3 is TGCAGCGTCCAAACAGGCATTAGCAATCAGCCCCAGCATTTT. The encoded protein is CSVQTGISNQPQHF. The whole variable domain, filled in from reference TRBV29-1 and TRBJ1-5, reads SAVISQKPSRDICQRGTSLTIQCQVDSQVTMMFWYRQQPGQSLTLIATANQGSEATYESGFVIDKFPISRPNLTFSTLTVSNMSPEDSSIYLCSVQTGISNQPQHFGDGTRLSIL.